The T cell receptor (beta chain) under discussion was sequenced for a study of identical twins. Study-wide results and caveats: Weaker excess twin sharing was seen among beta out-of-frame sequences.

Many counts were recorded for this clonotype. No antigen is known for it. MiXCR was run by TCRdb on the 5' RACE reads, yielding one entry per CDR3 protein. The sample lists hundreds of thousands of distinct CDR3 sequences; approximately 6% were seen once. V was pared by 3 bases and J by 8 bases, with 8 bases of the junction left unmatched. Looked up from germline, CDR1 is DFQATT and CDR2 is SNEGSKA (reference sequence). This CDR3 has 14 amino acids. The source of this sequence is a man aged 18 to 30 in good health. The sample consisted of naive T cells sorted from blood. This chain joins TRBV20-1 and TRBJ2-1, with 9 positions matching TRBD2. CDR3 in DNA: TGCAGTGCTAGGAGGCTAGCGGGACAAGATGAGCAGTTCTTC. Residues: CSARRLAGQDEQFF.